The rows below give T cell receptor beta chains drawn from one sample of a study of cytomegalovirus exposure and HLA in healthy donors. Sequencing used immunoSEQ multiplex PCR; TCRdb keeps in-frame clones, though not all of them. The sample consists of about 96,000 clones, 55% to 75% of them appearing once. The sequencing input was PBMCs. The origin of the receptors is a man aged 60-69 years in good health and CMV-seronegative. CDR3s include the opening cysteine and the closing phenylalanine or tryptophan. The order of the fields is clone size, D gene, V gene, J gene, CDR3 protein, CDR3 DNA. A D gene is named only where the DNA matches it firmly. Only some rows state a clone size, as once, few, many or a class for expanded clones.

clone size: once; D gene: TRBD1; V gene: TRBV7-9; J gene: TRBJ2-3; CDR3 protein: CASSLTAGTGDTDTQYF; CDR3 DNA: TGTGCCAGCAGCTTAACAGCCGGGACAGGGGACACAGATACGCAGTATTTT
clone size: -; D gene: -; V gene: TRBV7-6; J gene: TRBJ2-1; CDR3 protein: CASSLDSAEQFF; CDR3 DNA: TGTGCCAGCAGCTTAGATAGCGCTGAGCAGTTCTTC
clone size: -; D gene: -; V gene: TRBV29-1; J gene: TRBJ2-5; CDR3 protein: CSVARETQYF; CDR3 DNA: TGCAGCGTTGCGAGAGAGACCCAGTACTTC
clone size: -; D gene: -; V gene: TRBV7-3; J gene: TRBJ2-1; CDR3 protein: CASSLTNQGHEQFF; CDR3 DNA: TGTGCCAGCAGCTTAACTAACCAGGGGCATGAGCAGTTCTTC
clone size: -; D gene: TRBD1; V gene: TRBV7-3; J gene: TRBJ1-2; CDR3 protein: CASSFGTGDGYTF; CDR3 DNA: TGTGCCAGCAGCTTCGGGACAGGGGATGGCTACACCTTC
clone size: -; D gene: -; V gene: TRBV29-1; J gene: TRBJ1-2; CDR3 protein: CSVAPTQGGGYGYTF; CDR3 DNA: TGCAGCGTTGCCCCTACACAGGGTGGTGGCTATGGCTACACCTTC
clone size: -; D gene: TRBD2; V gene: TRBV5-1; J gene: TRBJ2-1; CDR3 protein: CASSPGSGGAGEQFF; CDR3 DNA: TGCGCCAGCAGCCCGGGTAGCGGGGGGGCCGGTGAGCAGTTCTTC
clone size: few; D gene: TRBD2; V gene: TRBV5-1; J gene: TRBJ2-3; CDR3 protein: CASSSSGGGTSTDTQYF; CDR3 DNA: TGCGCCAGCAGCTCCAGCGGGGGGGGCACTAGCACAGATACGCAGTATTTT
clone size: -; D gene: -; V gene: TRBV6-5; J gene: TRBJ2-1; CDR3 protein: CASSTGLTYNEQFF; CDR3 DNA: TGTGCCAGCAGTACAGGGTTGACCTACAATGAGCAGTTCTTC
clone size: -; D gene: TRBD2; V gene: TRBV9; J gene: TRBJ2-2; CDR3 protein: CASSVGGGSHTGELFF; CDR3 DNA: TGTGCCAGCAGCGTAGGGGGCGGGAGTCACACCGGGGAGCTGTTTTTT
clone size: -; D gene: -; V gene: TRBV2; J gene: TRBJ2-7; CDR3 protein: CASSADRFYEQYF; CDR3 DNA: TGTGCCAGCAGTGCGGACAGATTCTACGAGCAGTACTTC
clone size: few; D gene: TRBD1; V gene: TRBV6-6; J gene: TRBJ1-1; CDR3 protein: CASSYSTGTDTEAFF; CDR3 DNA: TGTGCCAGCAGTTACTCGACAGGGACGGACACTGAAGCTTTCTTT
clone size: few; D gene: -; V gene: TRBV19; J gene: TRBJ1-1; CDR3 protein: CASRGGTLPMNTEAFF; CDR3 DNA: TGTGCCAGTAGGGGGGGGACATTACCCATGAACACTGAAGCTTTCTTT
clone size: -; D gene: TRBD2; V gene: TRBV7-9; J gene: TRBJ2-7; CDR3 protein: CASSLARAGVYEQYF; CDR3 DNA: TGTGCCAGCAGCTTAGCCAGGGCGGGGGTCTACGAGCAGTACTTC
clone size: -; D gene: -; V gene: TRBV6-4; J gene: TRBJ2-3; CDR3 protein: CASSDSARKGEADTQYF; CDR3 DNA: TGTGCCAGCAGTGACTCAGCCCGGAAGGGAGAGGCAGATACGCAGTATTTT
clone size: -; D gene: TRBD2; V gene: TRBV28; J gene: TRBJ2-3; CDR3 protein: CASGGGLAGDGTDTQYF; CDR3 DNA: TGTGCCAGCGGGGGTGGACTAGCGGGAGATGGCACAGATACGCAGTATTTT
clone size: -; D gene: TRBD2; V gene: TRBV6-5; J gene: TRBJ2-6; CDR3 protein: CASSRGLVRANVLTF; CDR3 DNA: TGTGCCAGCAGCCGAGGACTAGTGAGGGCCAACGTCCTGACTTTC
clone size: -; D gene: -; V gene: TRBV10-1; J gene: TRBJ2-1; CDR3 protein: CAIWLASWNEQFF; CDR3 DNA: TGCGCCATCTGGTTAGCTAGCTGGAATGAGCAGTTCTTC
clone size: -; D gene: -; V gene: TRBV9; J gene: TRBJ2-2; CDR3 protein: CASSATLTGYGELFF; CDR3 DNA: TGTGCCAGCAGCGCGACTCTTACAGGGTACGGGGAGCTGTTTTTT
clone size: -; D gene: -; V gene: TRBV7-2; J gene: TRBJ2-1; CDR3 protein: CASSPINEQFF; CDR3 DNA: TGTGCCAGCAGCCCAATCAATGAGCAGTTCTTC
clone size: -; D gene: TRBD2; V gene: TRBV11-2; J gene: TRBJ2-7; CDR3 protein: CASSPQPGLAGGYEQYF; CDR3 DNA: TGTGCCAGCAGCCCCCAGCCAGGGCTAGCGGGAGGGTACGAGCAGTACTTC
clone size: -; D gene: TRBD1; V gene: TRBV5-1; J gene: TRBJ2-7; CDR3 protein: CASSLVGTGGSGEQYF; CDR3 DNA: TGCGCCAGCAGCTTGGTTGGTACAGGGGGCTCCGGAGAGCAGTACTTC